The present T cell receptor (beta chain) was sequenced within a study of T cells in Graves' hyperthyroidism and ophthalmopathy. From RNA transcripts, TCR beta CDR3 regions were amplified. In the first-round RT-PCR of the TCR CDR3, the HTBI primer set was used. In TCRdb, the multiplex PCR reads were re-called with MiXCR into one record per CDR3 protein. This table holds under 250,000 distinct CDR3 sequences, around a sixth found once. CDR1 is SNHLY and CDR2 is FYNNEI in the germline V gene. The ends were cut back, 4 bases at V and 4 bases at J, with 11 bases in the middle. The CDR3 length is 14 residues. This clonotype was seen many times. The study defined stable Graves' hyperthyroidism as no ophthalmopathy progression within 18 months. Thyroid ultrasound and orbital computed tomography, with clinical symptoms and serum thyroxine and TRAb, informed diagnoses.

This chain joins TRBV2 and TRBJ1-3; the D is unclear. The source material was blood. This receptor was taken from a woman aged 45-65 years with Graves' hyperthyroidism. CDR3 loop: CASSVEGSGNTIYF. As DNA, the CDR3 is TGTGCCAGCAGTGTAGAAGGGTCGGGAAACACCATATATTTT. The variable domain in full, completed from reference TRBV2 and TRBJ1-3, reads EPEVTQTPSHQVTQMGQEVILRCVPISNHLYFYWYRQILGQKVEFLVSFYNNEISEKSEIFDDQFSVERPDGSNFTLKIRSTKLEDSAMYFCASSVEGSGNTIYFGEGSWLTVV.